This T cell receptor beta chain was identified during a study of breast tumors, draining lymph nodes, adjacent tissues. Notes on the study in general: That most tumor T cells come from lymph nodes remained unproven. Luminal-like breast cancer showed significantly higher tumor–nontumor repertoire similarity than basal-like.

This clonotype was counted many times. Its antigen is not identified. Samples came from axillary lymph nodes draining the breast cancer. The germline V and J ends were trimmed by 3 bases and 3 bases, with 5 bases remaining between them. The CDR3 runs to 12 residues. Germline lookup yields CDR1 SGHRS and CDR2 YFSETQ. From the multiplex PCR reads, TCRdb called clonotypes with MiXCR, one entry per CDR3 protein. Of over 200,000 distinct CDR3 sequences in the sample, about 34% are singletons; the top ten hold approximately 3.6%. The V gene is TRBV5-1, the J gene TRBJ2-3; D call uncertain. The sample taken for sequencing was axillary lymph node tissue. This receptor was taken from a female donor with breast cancer. Some clones in this sample may be carry-over from other donors' samples. The CDR3 region is CASSSWTDTQYF. The CDR3 DNA follows: TGCGCCAGCAGCTCATGGACAGATACGCAGTATTTT.